One sample yielded the 29 T cell receptor beta chains listed below, sequenced in a study of blood T cell repertoires in COVID-19. The assay was immunoSEQ multiplex PCR, and TCRdb's table has in-frame clones only and misses some. Of 120,000 or so clones in the sample, about 84% were seen once. Sequencing was performed on peripheral blood. These receptors were taken from a man in his fifties or sixties with acute or convalescent COVID-19.

This chain connects TRBV5-6 to TRBJ1-3; maybe TRBD1 (6 bases). Germline V gene lookup returns CDR1 SGHDT and CDR2 YYEEEE. This CDR3 contains 13 residues. V lost 4 bases and J 4 bases, leaving 9 bases between the germline ends. CDR3 region: CASSLTGGNTIYF. CDR3 bases: TGTGCCAGCAGCCTGACAGGAGGAAACACCATATATTTT.

The V and J genes are TRBV27 and TRBJ2-7; maybe TRBD1 (5 bases). V was clipped by 5 bases and J by 2 bases, with 13 bases between them. Germline V lookup: CDR1 MNHEY, CDR2 SMNVEV (reference sequence). There are 14 residues in the CDR3. The CDR3 protein is CASSPRQTTYEQYF. The CDR3 DNA is TGTGCCAGCAGTCCAAGACAGACCACCTACGAGCAGTACTTC.

The V gene is TRBV7-9, the J gene TRBJ2-7, with TRBD1 matching 10 bases. Germline CDR1 reads SEHNR; CDR2 reads FQNEAQ (reference sequence). V was pared by 5 bases and J by 4 bases, with 5 bases of the junction left unmatched. This CDR3 spans 14 amino acids. The chain's CDR3 is CASSGDRGPYEQYF. The CDR3 DNA sequence: TGTGCCAGCAGCGGGGACAGGGGCCCGTACGAGCAGTACTTC.

The chain couples TRBV9 to TRBJ2-3; the match to TRBD1 covers 8 bases. The CDR3 loop spans 15 amino acids. Per germline, CDR1 SGDLS and CDR2 YYNGEE. J was trimmed by 5 bases and V by 0 bases; bases with no gene match: 5. The CDR3 DNA reads as TGTGCCAGCAGCGTAGATGGACAGGGTGAAGATACGCAGTATTTT. Amino acid sequence: CASSVDGQGEDTQYF.

The V gene is TRBV11-1, the J gene TRBJ2-1; D perhaps matches TRBD2 (6 bases). There are 14 residues in the CDR3. Germline CDR1 and CDR2: SGHAT and FQDESV (reference sequence). The V and J ends lost 0 bases and 3 bases respectively, with 6 bases between them. For the CDR3, the DNA is TGTGCCAGCAGCTTAGCGGGAGGCTACAATGAGCAGTTCTTC. It codes for CASSLAGGYNEQFF.

The rearrangement links TRBV27 to TRBJ1-5; 7 nucleotides agree with TRBD1. CDR1 is MNHEY, CDR2 SMNVEV, per germline (reference sequence). Unmatched junction bases numbered 17, after V lost 5 bases and J lost 7 bases. The CDR3 length is 17 residues. CDR3 in DNA: TGTGCCAGCAGTCCCCTTTCGACAGGGCTTACAGGACAGCCCCAGCATTTT. The encoded protein is CASSPLSTGLTGQPQHF.

This chain links TRBV7-8 with TRBJ2-7, with D possibly being TRBD2 (6 bases). This CDR3 is 14 amino acids long. V lost 1 base, J lost 7 bases, and 14 bases lay in between. Germline CDR1 SGHVS, CDR2 FQNEAQ. The CDR3 loop reads CASSLGDPEGEQYF. DNA of the CDR3: TGTGCCAGCAGCTTAGGGGACCCGGAGGGAGAGCAGTACTTC. The complete variable domain, with remaining parts taken from reference TRBV7-8 and TRBJ2-7, reads GAGVSQSPRYKVAKRGQDVALRCDPISGHVSLFWYQQALGQGPEFLTYFQNEAQLDKSGLPSDRFFAERPEGSVSTLKIQRTQQEDSAVYLCASSLGDPEGEQYFGPGTRLTVT.

This rearrangement joins TRBV9 to TRBJ1-1; 8 nucleotides match TRBD1. From germline, CDR1 is SGDLS and CDR2 YYNGEE. This CDR3 has 15 residues. V shed 4 bases, J shed 1 base, and the junction held 6 bases outside the gene matches. CDR3: CASSTRTGWNTEAFF. The CDR3 coding sequence is TGTGCCAGCAGCACACGGACAGGGTGGAACACTGAAGCTTTCTTT.

V usage is TRBV5-6 and J usage is TRBJ2-3, with a weak D call TRBD2 (5 bases). Germline loops: CDR1 SGHDT, CDR2 YYEEEE. The V end was cut by 1 base, the J end by 5 bases, with 11 bases between. The CDR3 extends over 14 amino acids. The CDR3 DNA is TGTGCCAGCAGCTTGAGGTCGGCGGGAGATACGCAGTATTTT. The encoded protein is CASSLRSAGDTQYF.

This chain links TRBV7-8 with TRBJ2-3; 7 positions match TRBD1. The CDR3 has 15 amino acids. V trimming: 5 bases; J trimming: 1 base; junction bases outside the gene matches: 6. Germline loops: CDR1 SGHVS, CDR2 FQNEAQ. The CDR3 nucleotides read TGTGCCAGCAGCGCGTGGGACAGCCGCACAGATACGCAGTATTTT. Its translation is CASSAWDSRTDTQYF.

The rearrangement uses TRBV7-3 and TRBJ2-7; D is uncertain. The CDR3 loop spans 13 amino acids. In germline, CDR1 is SGHTA, CDR2 FQGTGA. Trimming shortened V by 1 base and J by 2 bases, and 6 bases separated the two germline ends. This CDR3 is CASSLNPAYEQYF. In DNA form, the CDR3 reads TGTGCCAGCAGCTTAAATCCGGCCTACGAGCAGTACTTC.

This sequence joins TRBV27 and TRBJ1-5, with 7 bases identical to TRBD1. CDR3 length equals 15 residues. V was clipped by 6 bases and J by 6 bases; unmatched bases: 11. CDR1 is MNHEY, CDR2 SMNVEV, per germline (reference sequence). The DNA for the CDR3 is TGTGCCAGCAGCTCAAGACAGGGCATCGGTCAGCCCCAGCATTTT. It codes for CASSSRQGIGQPQHF.

This sequence joins TRBV7-3 and TRBJ2-2; TRBD1 agrees at 9 bases. V was pared by 3 bases and J by 6 bases, with 8 bases of the junction left unmatched. Germline-derived CDR1 and CDR2 are SGHTA and FQGTGA. This CDR3 has 16 residues. CDR3 in amino acids: CASSFFGGQGSGELFF. CDR3 bases: TGTGCCAGCAGCTTTTTCGGGGGACAGGGATCCGGGGAGCTGTTTTTT. Complete variable domain (other parts from reference TRBV7-3 and TRBJ2-2): GAGVSQTPSNKVTEKGKYVELRCDPISGHTALYWYRQSLGQGPEFLIYFQGTGAADDSGLPNDRFFAVRPEGSVSTLKIQRTERGDSAVYLCASSFFGGQGSGELFFGEGSRLTVL.

The chain has TRBV28 and TRBJ2-1; unclear D gene. The germline V gene has CDR1 MDHEN and CDR2 SYDVKM. The V end was cut by 3 bases, the J end by 10 bases, with 10 bases between. This CDR3 has 12 amino acids. The CDR3, as DNA: TGTGCCAGCAGTTTGGGCTCCAGGGAGCAGTTCTTC. Residues: CASSLGSREQFF.

The CDR3 sequence: CASSIREKLFF. In DNA form, the CDR3 reads TGTGCCAGTAGTATACGTGAAAAACTGTTTTTT. V is TRBV19 and J is TRBJ1-4; D remains unclear. The V and J ends lost 2 bases and 7 bases respectively, with 2 bases between them. Germline loops: CDR1 LNHDA, CDR2 SQIVND (reference sequence). This CDR3 has 11 amino acids. Full variable domain (outside the CDR3, taken from reference TRBV19 and TRBJ1-4): DGGITQSPKYLFRKEGQNVTLSCEQNLNHDAMYWYRQDPGQGLRLIYYSQIVNDFQKGDIAEGYSVSREKKESFPLTVTSAQKNPTAFYLCASSIREKLFFGSGTQLSVL.

The V gene is TRBV12-3 or TRBV12-4, the J gene TRBJ2-7; TRBD1 agrees at 9 bases. The V segment lost 5 bases and the J segment 9 bases; nucleotides outside the gene matches: 8. This CDR3 comprises 13 residues. CDR3 region: CASSRGTGRVQYF. The CDR3, as DNA: TGTGCCAGCAGTCGCGGGACAGGGCGGGTGCAGTACTTC.

CDR3 amino acids: CASSSGDYARGETQYF. CDR3 bases: TGTGCCAGCAGTTCCGGTGACTATGCGCGGGGGGAGACCCAGTACTTC. The rearrangement uses TRBV5-5 and TRBJ2-5, with 7 bases fitting TRBD2. The CDR3 runs to 16 residues. V was clipped by 5 bases and J by 5 bases; unmatched bases: 15. Germline V gives CDR1 SGHKS, CDR2 YYEKEE (reference sequence).

The rearrangement links TRBV5-6 to TRBJ2-7, with a tentative D call TRBD2 (5 bases). Trimming left V 0 bases short and J 3 bases short, with 13 bases between. The germline gives CDR1 SGHDT, CDR2 YYEEEE. This CDR3 contains 15 residues. The CDR3 DNA is TGTGCCAGCAGCTTGGAAGGTCCGGGAATCTACGAGCAGTACTTC. Translation gives CASSLEGPGIYEQYF.

V and J are TRBV18 and TRBJ2-7, with a tentative D call TRBD1 (6 bases). There are 13 residues in the CDR3. Trimming removed 5 bases from V and 3 bases from J, with 11 bases in between. Germline V CDR1 and CDR2: KGHSH, LQKENI. CDR3 DNA: TGTGCCAGCTCAACTCGGGACAACTACGAGCAGTACTTC. Translating gives CASSTRDNYEQYF.

J is TRBJ2-1 and V is TRBV5-4; 12 bases line up with TRBD1. V gave up 3 bases and J gave up 5 bases; unmatched junction bases: 0. The germline V gene has CDR1 SGHNT and CDR2 YYREEE (reference sequence). This CDR3 has 14 amino acids. DNA for the CDR3: TGTGCCAGCAGCTGGGACAGGGGGCACAATGAGCAGTTCTTC. Amino acid sequence: CASSWDRGHNEQFF.

The chain couples TRBV6-5 to TRBJ1-6, with D possibly being TRBD1 (6 bases). V lost 6 bases and J lost 8, with 11 bases in between. This CDR3 contains 13 residues. Looked up from germline, CDR1 is MNHEY and CDR2 is SVGAGI. The CDR3 DNA follows: TGTGCCAGCAGCCAACAGGGAGATTCACCCCTCCACTTT. Amino acids: CASSQQGDSPLHF.

The chain carries TRBV6-1 and TRBJ2-5, with TRBD1 identical over 7 bases. The CDR3 is 14 amino acids. V shed 5 bases, J shed 1 base, and the junction held 4 bases outside the gene matches. The V gene's germline CDR1 is MNHNS and CDR2 SASEGT. The CDR3 DNA is TGTGCCAGCAGTAGCTGGGACAGCCAAGAGACCCAGTACTTC. It yields the protein CASSSWDSQETQYF.

This CDR3 is CASGSYRGSSYEQYF. CDR3 coding DNA: TGTGCCAGCGGATCATACAGGGGGAGCTCCTACGAGCAGTACTTC. This chain uses TRBV28 with TRBJ2-7, with TRBD1 matching 8 bases. Germline CDR1 reads MDHEN; CDR2 reads SYDVKM. V was clipped by 8 bases and J by 0 bases; unmatched bases: 9. The CDR3 totals 15 residues.

The chain employs TRBV10-3 and TRBJ1-2, with TRBD1 as a possible D gene (5 bases). Deletions cut 4 bases from V and 3 bases from J, with 9 bases between. Looked up from germline, CDR1 is ENHRY and CDR2 is SYGVKD. The CDR3 is made up of 13 amino acids. CDR3 sequence (DNA): TGTGCCATCAGTGGGCAGGGTGACTATGGCTACACCTTC. The encoded protein is CAISGQGDYGYTF.

The V gene is TRBV10-3, the J gene TRBJ2-2; 9 bases are a match to TRBD2. V shed 10 bases and J 4 bases; nucleotides not matched to a gene: 13. The CDR3 length is 16 residues. From germline, CDR1 is ENHRY and CDR2 SYGVKD. DNA for the CDR3: TGTGCCACCACGGGGGTAGCGGGAGATGCCACCGGGGAGCTGTTTTTT. Residues: CATTGVAGDATGELFF.

This clone was counted a few times. The rearrangement links TRBV27 to TRBJ1-4; D remains ambiguous. CDR1 and CDR2 from the germline V gene are MNHEY and SMNVEV (reference sequence). This CDR3 is 12 amino acids long. Trimming removed 4 bases at V and 4 bases at J, with 4 bases between. As DNA, the CDR3 is TGTGCCAGCAGTTCCCATAATGAAAAACTGTTTTTT. It specifies CASSSHNEKLFF.

This sequence joins TRBV11-2 and TRBJ2-6; 9 bases align to TRBD1. Per the germline V gene, CDR1 is SGHAT and CDR2 is FQNNGV. This CDR3 contains 16 residues. J gave up 2 bases and V 5 bases, and 4 bases lay outside the gene matches. In DNA form, the CDR3 reads TGTGCCAGCAGCGTAGGGACAGGGACTGGGGCCAACGTCCTGACTTTC. As protein: CASSVGTGTGANVLTF.

The chain joins TRBV7-9 to TRBJ2-5; unclear D gene. There are 15 residues in the CDR3. V shed 1 base and J shed 2 bases, with 11 bases lying between them. CDR1 and CDR2 (germline): SEHNR, FQNEAQ (reference sequence). The CDR3 here is CASSLGVSGQETQYF. The DNA of the CDR3 is TGTGCCAGCAGCTTAGGGGTCTCAGGACAAGAGACCCAGTACTTC.

This chain connects TRBV18 to TRBJ2-7, with a possible D match to TRBD2 (6 bases). From germline, CDR1 is KGHSH and CDR2 LQKENI. The ends were cut back, 1 base at V and 0 bases at J, with 7 bases in the middle. The CDR3 is made up of 14 amino acids. The CDR3 reads CASSPLGSSYEQYF. In nucleotides, the CDR3 is TGTGCCAGCTCACCACTCGGGAGCTCCTACGAGCAGTACTTC.